The 24 T cell receptor beta chains below were found in one sample sequenced in a study of CD8+ T cells in alopecia areata. RNA extraction and reverse transcription yielded cDNA as sequencing template. The protocol was immunoSEQ multiplex PCR, while the TCRdb copy is restricted to in-frame clones and leaves out a portion. The repertoire holds some 110,000 clones, about three fifths seen once, with more than 9% in the top ten. The treatment denotes: oral pan-JAK inhibitor, 5-10 mg twice daily. Sample: CD8+ T cells sorted from blood, taken at week 24, from a patient treated with tofacitinib. These receptors were collected from a human donor with alopecia areata.

The V gene is TRBV27, the J gene TRBJ1-2; D gene ambiguous. The CDR3 runs to 14 residues. CDR1 and CDR2 (germline): MNHEY, SMNVEV (reference sequence). V lost 3 bases and J 8 bases, leaving 16 bases between the germline ends. The CDR3 loop is CASSFSRGRGGYTF. The CDR3, as DNA: TGTGCCAGCAGTTTCTCTAGAGGGCGCGGAGGCTACACCTTC.

The chain uses TRBV5-1 and TRBJ2-7; D remains ambiguous. Per germline, CDR1 SGHRS and CDR2 YFSETQ. Trimming removed 0 bases at V and 2 bases at J, with 6 bases between. The CDR3 is made up of 13 amino acids. This CDR3 reads CASSLAQTYEQYF. CDR3 nucleotide sequence: TGCGCCAGCAGCTTGGCACAGACCTACGAGCAGTACTTC.

The rearrangement links TRBV5-6 to TRBJ1-2; D gene unclear. This CDR3 has 15 residues. Germline-derived CDR1 and CDR2 are SGHDT and YYEEEE. V was trimmed by 0 bases and J by 2 bases, leaving 11 bases between them. The CDR3 is CASSLAGSNNYGYTF. In DNA, the CDR3 is TGTGCCAGCAGCTTGGCCGGCAGTAACAACTATGGCTACACCTTC.

The chain combines TRBV4-3 with TRBJ1-4; a weak D match, TRBD1 (6 bases). V lost 0 bases to trimming and J lost 8 bases, with 19 bases between them. Germline V gives CDR1 LGHNA, CDR2 YSLEER. There are 17 residues in the CDR3. CDR3 sequence (DNA): TGCGCCAGCAGCCAAGATCGGTACAATCAGGGGAGGGAAAAACTGTTTTTT. It translates to CASSQDRYNQGREKLFF.

In this sample, this clone turned up once. The chain employs TRBV2 and TRBJ2-5, with TRBD1 matching 11 bases. The trim removed 2 bases at V and 5 bases at J, leaving 4 bases unmatched. Germline loops: CDR1 SNHLY, CDR2 FYNNEI. This CDR3 contains 15 residues. CDR3 sequence (DNA): TGTGCCAGCAGTGAATGGACAGGGGGCGGCGAGACCCAGTACTTC. Amino acids: CASSEWTGGGETQYF. Full variable domain (remainder filled in from reference TRBV2 and TRBJ2-5): EPEVTQTPSHQVTQMGQEVILRCVPISNHLYFYWYRQILGQKVEFLVSFYNNEISEKSEIFDDQFSVERPDGSNFTLKIRSTKLEDSAMYFCASSEWTGGGETQYFGPGTRLLVL.

V usage is TRBV10-3 and J usage is TRBJ2-5, with D unresolved. The CDR3 loop spans 14 amino acids. Germline lookup yields CDR1 ENHRY and CDR2 SYGVKD. The V gene lost 2 bases and the J gene lost 4 bases, with 11 bases spanning the gap. The CDR3: CAISEPPLGETQYF. CDR3 nucleotides: TGTGCCATCAGTGAGCCCCCCCTGGGAGAGACCCAGTACTTC.

This clone was seen more than once but under ten times. The V gene is TRBV18, the J gene TRBJ1-2; D gene ambiguous. The CDR3 sequence is 13 residues long. Germline-derived CDR1 and CDR2 are KGHSH and LQKENI. The V and J ends lost 4 bases and 4 bases respectively, with 10 bases between them. In DNA form, the CDR3 reads TGTGCCAGCTCACTTTCAGAGTCCTATGGCTACACCTTC. Encoded protein: CASSLSESYGYTF. Drawing the rest from reference TRBV18 and TRBJ1-2, the complete variable domain is NAGVMQNPRHLVRRRGQEARLRCSPMKGHSHVYWYRQLPEEGLKFMVYLQKENIIDESGMPKERFSAEFPKEGPSILRIQQVVRGDSAAYFCASSLSESYGYTFGSGTRLTVV.

The rearrangement joins TRBV30 to TRBJ2-3; D gene ambiguous. Germline V gives CDR1 GTSNPN, CDR2 SVGIG (reference sequence). This CDR3 is built from 13 residues. Trimming removed 4 bases from V and 0 bases from J, with 8 bases in between. The CDR3 DNA reads TGTGCCTGGATCCCGGCTAGCACAGATACGCAGTATTTT. This sequence encodes CAWIPASTDTQYF.

The chain couples TRBV11-2 to TRBJ2-7; the D is unclear. The CDR3 covers 13 residues. Trimming removed 2 bases from V and 5 bases from J, with 10 bases in between. Germline V lookup: CDR1 SGHAT, CDR2 FQNNGV. The CDR3 sequence: CASSLSRNHEQYF. The CDR3 nucleotides read TGTGCCAGCAGCTTAAGTAGAAACCACGAGCAGTACTTC.

CDR3 loop: CASSYRDGELFF. CDR3 DNA: TGTGCCAGCAGTTACAGGGACGGGGAGCTGTTTTTT. The chain combines TRBV6-5 with TRBJ2-2; D gene uncertain. Germline V gene data show CDR1 as MNHEY and CDR2 as SVGAGI. Trimming left V 2 bases short and J 7 bases short, with 5 bases between. There are 12 residues in the CDR3.

The chain combines TRBV6-4 with TRBJ2-3; 14 bases are a match to TRBD2. The germline CDR1 and CDR2 sequences are MRHNA and SNTAGT. The CDR3 length is 16 residues. Trimming cost V 5 bases and J 4 bases; bases outside gene matches: 5. CDR3 protein: CASSRLAGGPSDTQYF. In DNA form, the CDR3 reads TGTGCCAGCAGTCGACTAGCGGGGGGGCCATCAGATACGCAGTATTTT.

The rearrangement links TRBV29-1 to TRBJ2-3, with 14 bases that match TRBD2. CDR1 is SQVTM and CDR2 is ANQGSEA in the germline V gene. The ends lost 4 bases at V and 0 bases at J; junction bases unmatched: 6. The CDR3 covers 17 residues. In nucleotides, the CDR3 is TGCAGCGTTGCAGGGACTAGCGGGGGCCATAGCACAGATACGCAGTATTTT. It specifies CSVAGTSGGHSTDTQYF.

The chain links TRBV5-1 to TRBJ1-2, with TRBD1 as a possible D gene (5 bases). Between the trimmed V and J ends, which lost 1 base and 8 bases, there was a span of 21 bases. Per germline, CDR1 SGHRS and CDR2 YFSETQ. CDR3 length equals 16 residues. CDR3 sequence (DNA): TGCGCCAGCAGCTTGCGAGGTCCTGGGGACCTCAGGGGCTACACCTTC. This encodes CASSLRGPGDLRGYTF.

This clone was counted only a few times. This chain joins TRBV7-2 and TRBJ2-1; tentatively, D is TRBD1 or TRBD2 (5 bases each). Deletions cut 3 bases from V and 0 bases from J, with 12 bases between. Germline V gives CDR1 SGHTA, CDR2 FQGNSA. The CDR3 runs 16 residues. In DNA form, the CDR3 reads TGTGCCAGCAGCTTCGAGGGGTCAAGCTCCTACAATGAGCAGTTCTTC. As protein: CASSFEGSSSYNEQFF.

This chain uses TRBV6-5 with TRBJ1-6; possible D gene TRBD1, 5 bases. The CDR3 extends over 15 amino acids. The germline CDR1 and CDR2 sequences are MNHEY and SVGAGI. Trimming cost V 7 bases and J 7 bases, with 17 bases left between them. CDR3 in amino acids: CASTEGRAWNSPLHF. CDR3 nucleotide sequence: TGTGCCAGCACCGAGGGGAGGGCTTGGAATTCACCCCTCCACTTT.

The V gene is TRBV30, the J gene TRBJ1-5, with D perhaps TRBD1 (5 bases). The CDR3 has 13 residues. The germline CDR1 and CDR2 sequences are GTSNPN and SVGIG (reference sequence). V lost 0 bases to trimming and J lost 6 bases, with 9 bases between them. The CDR3 DNA follows: TGTGCCTGGAGTGTCGGGGCTGGTCAGCCCCAGCATTTT. Amino acids: CAWSVGAGQPQHF. Filled out from reference TRBV30 and TRBJ1-5, the complete variable domain reads SQTIHQWPATLVQPVGSPLSLECTVEGTSNPNLYWYRQAAGRGLQLLFYSVGIGQISSEVPQNLSASRPQDRQFILSSKKLLLSDSGFYLCAWSVGAGQPQHFGDGTRLSIL.

V gene TRBV18 combines with J gene TRBJ1-2; TRBD1 aligns across 10 bases. The V segment lost 6 bases and the J segment 4 bases; nucleotides outside the gene matches: 11. Looked up from germline, CDR1 is KGHSH and CDR2 is LQKENI. The CDR3 is 16 amino acids. CDR3 region: CASSPVRDRGGYGYTF. CDR3 DNA: TGTGCCAGCTCCCCCGTCCGGGACAGGGGCGGCTATGGCTACACCTTC. Filled out from reference TRBV18 and TRBJ1-2, the complete variable domain reads NAGVMQNPRHLVRRRGQEARLRCSPMKGHSHVYWYRQLPEEGLKFMVYLQKENIIDESGMPKERFSAEFPKEGPSILRIQQVVRGDSAAYFCASSPVRDRGGYGYTFGSGTRLTVV.

This chain uses TRBV10-2 with TRBJ2-1, with D perhaps given as TRBD1 or TRBD2 (5 bases each). This CDR3 comprises 11 residues. The ends were cut back, 5 bases at V and 8 bases at J, with 7 bases in the middle. Germline CDR1 WSHSY, CDR2 SAAADI. The CDR3 loop is CASSMGDEQFF. CDR3 bases: TGCGCCAGCAGTATGGGGGATGAGCAGTTCTTC.

The CDR3 region has the DNA TGTGCCAGCAGCCCTCGGACAGGGAAGGGAGAGACCCAGTACTTC. This codes for CASSPRTGKGETQYF. This chain uses TRBV9 with TRBJ2-5; 8 bases align to TRBD1. CDR3 length equals 15 residues. V was clipped by 4 bases and J by 4 bases; unmatched bases: 9. Germline V gene lookup returns CDR1 SGDLS and CDR2 YYNGEE.

The chain recombines TRBV27 with TRBJ2-5, with 8 bases aligning to TRBD1. The germline V gene encodes CDR1 MNHEY and CDR2 SMNVEV (reference sequence). The CDR3 runs to 13 residues. Trimming at V came to 6 bases and at J to 7 bases, leaving 7 bases not matched to a gene. In nucleotides, the CDR3 is TGTGCCAGCAGGGGACAGGCCTTAGGGACCCAGTACTTC. This gives the protein CASRGQALGTQYF.

The rearrangement joins TRBV23-1 to TRBJ2-7; 7 bases are shared with TRBD1. TRBV23-1 is labeled an ORF, and its function is uncertain. The ends lost 4 bases at V and 7 bases at J; junction bases unmatched: 10. This CDR3 has 14 residues. CDR3 in amino acids: CASSRGQAVWEQYF. CDR3 DNA: TGCGCCAGCAGTCGAGGACAGGCGGTGTGGGAGCAGTACTTC.

The J gene is TRBJ2-7, the V gene TRBV5-1; D not resolved. In germline, CDR1 is SGHRS, CDR2 YFSETQ. V was cut by 3 bases and J by 2 bases, with 6 bases left in between. This CDR3 region has 12 residues. CDR3 sequence (DNA): TGCGCCAGCAGCTCCGACCCCTACGAGCAGTACTTC. Translating it yields CASSSDPYEQYF. Full variable domain (remainder filled in from reference TRBV5-1 and TRBJ2-7): KAGVTQTPRYLIKTRGQQVTLSCSPISGHRSVSWYQQTPGQGLQFLFEYFSETQRNKGNFPGRFSGRQFSNSRSEMNVSTLELGDSALYLCASSSDPYEQYFGPGTRLTVT.

This sequence joins TRBV2 and TRBJ2-1; D possibly corresponds to TRBD1 (5 bases). The CDR3 contains 12 residues. The germline gives CDR1 SNHLY, CDR2 FYNNEI. V dropped 8 bases and J dropped 1 base, with 6 bases sitting between them. The CDR3 reads CASDRSYNEQFF. CDR3 sequence (DNA): TGTGCCAGCGACAGATCCTACAATGAGCAGTTCTTC.

This chain links TRBV29-1 with TRBJ1-2, with 7 bases aligning to TRBD1. The J segment lost 8 bases and the V segment lost 5 bases, leaving 8 bases of the junction unmatched. The CDR3 extends over 12 amino acids. CDR1 is SQVTM, CDR2 ANQGSEA, per germline. CDR3 sequence reads: CSVPGGPHGYTF. The CDR3 DNA reads TGCAGCGTTCCAGGGGGGCCCCACGGCTACACCTTC.